This T cell receptor beta chain was recovered during a study of PD-L1 blockade in urothelial cancer. The V gene's germline CDR1 is SGHNT and CDR2 YYREEE (reference sequence). CDR3 size: 15 residues. V lost 5 bases to trimming and J lost 2 bases, with 15 bases between them. The assay was immunoSEQ multiplex PCR, and TCRdb's table has in-frame clones only and misses some. This table holds about 39,000 clones, approximately 89% found once. The time point is: pretreatment peripheral blood. This sample comprised PBMCs, obtained around atezolizumab (anti-PD-L1) treatment. This chain uses TRBV5-4 with TRBJ2-3; TRBD2 might be the D (6 bases). This TCR was recovered from a woman aged 55-69 years with urothelial cancer. The CDR3 protein is CASRKISGATDTQYF. The CDR3 DNA reads as TGTGCCAGCAGGAAAATTAGCGGCGCCACAGATACGCAGTATTTT.